This T cell receptor beta chain was recovered during a study of radiotherapy plus CTLA-4 blockade in lung cancer (dated by TCRdb to the late 2010s). Notes on the research overall: Among the enrolled patients, about 19% had an objective response, and less than 40% reached disease control.

Paper-wide results and their limitations: After treatment with radiotherapy and ipilimumab, TCR clones that originated in tumors expanded in peripheral blood. Increased serum interferon-beta after radiation, together with early dynamic changes in blood T cell clones, were reported to be the strongest predictors of response.

A note on this clone: The antigen it recognizes is unknown. No much larger clone exists at a distance of one base, and base qualities are not known.

The trim is 2 bases for V and 3 bases for J, with a gap of 4 bases between the germline ends. The CDR3 has 12 amino acids, counting the end cysteine and phenylalanine. Only CDR3 DNA remains: 36 bases, in frame from the first base. CDR1 SGHTA and CDR2 FQGNSA were looked up in the germline V gene. Libraries were prepared through the immunoSEQ multiplex PCR assay. The clones in this table, taken by TCRdb from immuneACCESS, are in-frame only. Not every clone is retained; where verified, under half of the shortfall comes from an unresolved V gene, and the cause of the rest is unknown. The sample profile shows around 82,000 clones; more than 85% of them were found once. The ten largest clonotypes hold over 15% of the sample. Focal radiation therapy combined with CTLA-4 blockade (ipilimumab) was tested in patients with chemo-refractory metastatic non-small-cell lung cancer.

The sample here was peripheral blood, taken from a patient treated with radiotherapy plus ipilimumab. The sequence links TRBV7-2 to TRBJ1-2; the D gene identity is not certain. This TCR derives from a human donor with non-small cell lung cancer that progressed on radiotherapy plus ipilimumab. The CDR3 protein sequence reads: CASSLQDYGYTF. The nucleotides are TGTGCCAGCAGCTTACAGGACTATGGCTACACCTTC.